This T cell receptor beta chain was identified in a study of blood T cell repertoires in COVID-19. The overall study: Italy, Spain and the United States were the sources of the convalescent and acute COVID-19 samples. T cells, B-cell-depleted T cells, or PBMCs supplied cDNA or gDNA.

The CDR3 covers 12 residues. Trimming took off 1 base at V and 6 bases at J, with 6 bases between the two ends. Germline lookup yields CDR1 SEHNR and CDR2 FQNEAQ (reference sequence). Methods used by the authors: Amplifying reference gene primers gave estimates of nucleated cell counts. TCRdb's table, derived via immunoSEQ multiplex PCR, lists solely in-frame clones and lacks some. From that table come the V and J calls and clone size; the DNA was used to work out D and trimming. The sample holds 90,000 or so clones, roughly 70% seen once. The source is an elderly woman with acute or convalescent COVID-19. This rearrangement joins TRBV7-9 to TRBJ1-1; D not resolved. The source material was peripheral blood. CDR3 sequence: CASSLVYSEAFF. The DNA of the CDR3 is TGTGCCAGCAGCTTAGTCTATTCTGAAGCTTTCTTT. Drawing the rest from reference TRBV7-9 and TRBJ1-1, the complete variable domain is DTGVSQNPRHKITKRGQNVTFRCDPISEHNRLYWYRQTLGQGPEFLTYFQNEAQLEKSRLLSDRFSAERPKGSFSTLEIQRTEQGDSAMYLCASSLVYSEAFFGQGTRLTVV.